Sequencing of this T cell receptor beta chain was carried out in a study of blood T cell repertoires in COVID-19. Study-level background: Researchers got acute and convalescent COVID-19 samples from the United States, Italy and Spain.

Those enrolled, adults aged 18 to 89 years, came from 25 or so US areas. Participants reported their clinical history, and cohort assignment relied on those reports. Repertoires were generated with immunoSEQ multiplex PCR, while TCRdb's copy carries only in-frame clones and drops some. The data show 300,000 to 400,000 clones, around nine tenths seen once. CDR3 size: 15 residues. Germline CDR1 reads LGHDT; CDR2 reads YNNKEL (reference sequence). V lost 3 bases, J lost 0 bases, and 9 bases lay in between. The TCR was taken from a woman aged 30 to 39 with acute COVID-19. The chain couples TRBV3-1 (or the pseudogene TRBV3-2) to TRBJ2-1, with D possibly TRBD2 on 6 matching bases. The specimen was PBMCs or T cells enriched from blood (not recorded which). CDR3 nucleotide sequence: TGTGCCAGCAGCCACGCGGGGATCTCCTACAATGAGCAGTTCTTC. Translating it yields CASSHAGISYNEQFF.